These 21 T cell receptor beta chains were all obtained from the same sample, sequenced in a study of blood T cell repertoires in COVID-19. Libraries were prepared by immunoSEQ multiplex PCR; TCRdb keeps only in-frame clonotypes and omits some of them. Seen here are 93,000 or so clones, 87% observed once, and the top ten hold roughly 3%. Sequenced sample: peripheral blood. The receptors stem from a man aged 45-65 years in a cohort sampled during active COVID-19.

The V call is TRBV6-5, the J call TRBJ2-3, with TRBD1 matching over 7 bases. Germline V gives CDR1 MNHEY, CDR2 SVGAGI. Losses at the gene ends were 9 bases for V and 0 bases for J; bases not matched to a gene: 6. The CDR3 extends over 14 amino acids. The DNA of the CDR3 is TGTGCCAGTGGACAGGCCACTAGCACAGATACGCAGTATTTT. Translation: CASGQATSTDTQYF.

This clone showed up just a few times. This chain uses TRBV7-8 with TRBJ2-2; D gene uncertain. The CDR3 contains 14 residues. Between the trimmed V and J ends, which lost 4 bases and 1 base, there was a span of 7 bases. The germline CDR1 and CDR2 sequences are SGHVS and FQNEAQ. The CDR3 DNA follows: TGTGCCAGCAGCTACGCCAGGAACACCGGGGAGCTGTTTTTT. Translation gives CASSYARNTGELFF.

The V call is TRBV9, the J call TRBJ1-2; a weak D match, TRBD1 (5 bases). The CDR3 length is 13 residues. The germline V gene encodes CDR1 SGDLS and CDR2 YYNGEE. Trimming stripped 0 bases from V and 7 bases from J, with 10 bases between. This CDR3 reads CASSVGGLGGYTF. The DNA of the CDR3 is TGTGCCAGCAGCGTAGGGGGACTCGGTGGCTACACCTTC.

The chain carries TRBV19 and TRBJ1-5, with a weak D call TRBD1 (5 bases). The CDR3 length is 16 residues. Germline assignment: CDR1 LNHDA and CDR2 SQIVND (reference sequence). V was pared by 3 bases and J by 3 bases, with 15 bases between. The CDR3 reads CASSIGHGRDNQPQHF. Written as DNA, the CDR3 is TGTGCCAGTAGTATCGGACATGGGAGGGACAATCAGCCCCAGCATTTT. Together with reference TRBV19 and TRBJ1-5, the CDR3 gives the full variable domain: DGGITQSPKYLFRKEGQNVTLSCEQNLNHDAMYWYRQDPGQGLRLIYYSQIVNDFQKGDIAEGYSVSREKKESFPLTVTSAQKNPTAFYLCASSIGHGRDNQPQHFGDGTRLSIL.

The chain has TRBV6-6 and TRBJ2-7; a weak D match, TRBD1 (5 bases). Per germline, CDR1 MNHNY and CDR2 SVGAGI (reference sequence). The V end was cut by 4 bases, the J end by 2 bases, with 12 bases between. The CDR3 spans 14 residues. The CDR3 sequence: CASSFESTAYEQYF. CDR3 DNA: TGTGCCAGCAGTTTCGAATCGACAGCCTACGAGCAGTACTTC.

DNA of the CDR3: TGTGCCAGCAGTCAGACAACTGGAAACACCATATATTTT. Translated: CASSQTTGNTIYF. V and J are TRBV2 and TRBJ1-3; D gene ambiguous. CDR3 length: 13 amino acids. V was pared by 5 bases and J by 2 bases, with 7 bases between. Germline assignment: CDR1 SNHLY and CDR2 FYNNEI.

The chain is built from TRBV6-1 and TRBJ2-5, with 7 bases lining up with TRBD1. The CDR3 loop spans 13 amino acids. V was clipped by 3 bases and J by 5 bases; unmatched bases: 3. The germline CDR1 and CDR2 sequences are MNHNS and SASEGT. CDR3 sequence (DNA): TGTGCCAGCAGTGAGAGGGGGCGGGAGACCCAGTACTTC. This translates into CASSERGRETQYF.

The rearrangement joins TRBV21-1 to TRBJ2-7; the table gives TRBD1 as D, unverified against the DNA. TRBV21-1 is designated a pseudogene. CDR3 size: 17 residues. CDR3 sequence (DNA): TGTGCCAGCAGCTCCGGAGGGGAACGACAGGGGAACTACGAGCAGTACGTC. This sequence encodes CASSSGGERQGNYEQYV.

This sequence joins TRBV7-8 and TRBJ2-4, with 8 bases identical to TRBD2. The CDR3 totals 16 residues. The germline gives CDR1 SGHVS, CDR2 FQNEAQ. V lost 5 bases, J lost 5 bases, and 11 bases stayed unmatched. CDR3 DNA: TGTGCCAGCAGCCCCCCGGGGGGGGGTTTGCAAAACATTCAGTACTTC. As protein: CASSPPGGGLQNIQYF.

This clone was seen a single time. The chain couples TRBV5-6 to TRBJ1-6; no clear D gene. CDR3 length equals 15 residues. Deletions cut 2 bases from V and 0 bases from J, with 6 bases between. In germline, CDR1 is SGHDT, CDR2 YYEEEE. The CDR3 region is CASSLGSSYNSPLHF. CDR3 DNA sequence: TGTGCCAGCAGCTTAGGGAGCTCCTATAATTCACCCCTCCACTTT.

Here the CDR3 DNA reads TGTGCCACCCGGGAGCTCGTTCAGCCCCAGCATTTT. This sequence encodes CATRELVQPQHF. The genes are TRBV28 and TRBJ1-5; D not certain. V lost 10 bases and J 6 bases, leaving 13 bases between the germline ends. Germline lookup yields CDR1 MDHEN and CDR2 SYDVKM. The length of the CDR3 is 12 residues.

The chain carries TRBV11-3 and TRBJ2-1, with D possibly being TRBD2 (5 bases). Per germline, CDR1 SGHNT and CDR2 YENEEA. The ends were cut back, 1 base at V and 3 bases at J, with 16 bases in the middle. This CDR3 comprises 17 residues. Here the CDR3 reads CASSLVSGVSNYNEQFF. The DNA of the CDR3 is TGTGCCAGCAGCTTAGTCTCCGGGGTAAGCAACTACAATGAGCAGTTCTTC.

V gene TRBV5-8 combines with J gene TRBJ1-3; 7 bases line up with TRBD1. J gave up 7 bases and V 8 bases, and 9 bases lay outside the gene matches. The CDR3 is 13 amino acids. Germline assignment: CDR1 SGHTS and CDR2 YDEGEE. CDR3 nucleotide sequence: TGTGCCAGTGACAGGGCATTCCGTAACACCATATATTTT. The encoded protein is CASDRAFRNTIYF.

The rearrangement links TRBV5-4 to TRBJ1-5; tentatively, D is TRBD1 (5 bases). CDR3 size: 14 residues. V lost 1 base to trimming and J lost 4 bases, with 9 bases between them. Looked up from germline, CDR1 is SGHNT and CDR2 is YYREEE (reference sequence). CDR3 in amino acids: CASSLPGRNQPQHF. The CDR3 bases are TGTGCCAGCAGCTTGCCAGGGCGTAATCAGCCCCAGCATTTT. Full variable domain (rest looked up from reference TRBV5-4 and TRBJ1-5): ETGVTQSPTHLIKTRGQQVTLRCSSQSGHNTVSWYQQALGQGPQFIFQYYREEENGRGNFPPRFSGLQFPNYSSELNVNALELDDSALYLCASSLPGRNQPQHFGDGTRLSIL.

The chain's CDR3 is CASSPRTAADSPEQFF. The CDR3 coding sequence is TGTGCCAGCTCACCACGGACTGCCGCCGACTCCCCAGAGCAGTTCTTC. The chain recombines TRBV18 with TRBJ2-1; a weak D match, TRBD2 (5 bases). The CDR3 has 16 amino acids. Germline CDR1 reads KGHSH; CDR2 reads LQKENI. V shed 1 base and J shed 10 bases, with 20 bases lying between them. The entire variable domain, with the rest obtained from reference TRBV18 and TRBJ2-1, is as follows: NAGVMQNPRHLVRRRGQEARLRCSPMKGHSHVYWYRQLPEEGLKFMVYLQKENIIDESGMPKERFSAEFPKEGPSILRIQQVVRGDSAAYFCASSPRTAADSPEQFFGPGTRLTVL.

The CDR3 here is CASSLGGQSNEKLFF. The CDR3 DNA is TGTGCCAGCAGCTTAGGGGGACAGAGTAATGAAAAACTGTTTTTT. The J gene is TRBJ1-4, the V gene TRBV7-8; TRBD1 matches 7 bases. Germline values: CDR1 SGHVS, CDR2 FQNEAQ. Trimming cost V 1 base and J 4 bases; bases outside gene matches: 3. The CDR3 extends over 15 amino acids.

V is TRBV7-9 and J is TRBJ2-5; 7 nucleotides agree with TRBD1. Germline V lookup: CDR1 SEHNR, CDR2 FQNEAQ (reference sequence). The V and J ends lost 5 bases and 4 bases, in that order; junction bases with no gene match: 10. The CDR3 is made up of 15 amino acids. The CDR3 DNA reads TGTGCCAGCAGCAAGGGACAGACTATGGGAGAGACCCAGTACTTC. Translating it yields CASSKGQTMGETQYF.

The chain is built from TRBV9 and TRBJ2-3; D unresolved. Germline CDR1 and CDR2: SGDLS and YYNGEE. V was clipped by 3 bases and J by 6 bases, with 8 bases between them. This CDR3 is built from 12 residues. The CDR3 region has the DNA TGTGCCAGCAGCGCTACCTCTGATACGCAGTATTTT. Protein product: CASSATSDTQYF.

This chain joins TRBV6-1 and TRBJ1-5; 8 positions match TRBD1. CDR1 and CDR2 from the germline V gene are MNHNS and SASEGT. The V segment lost 2 bases and the J segment 4 bases; nucleotides outside the gene matches: 13. This CDR3 spans 18 amino acids. CDR3 bases: TGTGCCAGCAGTGAAAATCAAGGGGCAGGGGGCAGGAATCAGCCCCAGCATTTT. Its translation: CASSENQGAGGRNQPQHF.

V is TRBV3-1 (or the pseudogene TRBV3-2) and J is TRBJ1-2; 9 bases are a match to TRBD1. The CDR3 extends over 14 amino acids. V lost 4 bases and J lost 4; bases outside the gene matches: 4. Germline assignment: CDR1 LGHDT and CDR2 YNNKEL (reference sequence). The CDR3 coding sequence is TGTGCCAGCAGCCTGGGACAGGGAACCTATGGCTACACCTTC. As protein: CASSLGQGTYGYTF.

The chain employs TRBV12-3 or TRBV12-4 and TRBJ1-2; D is ambiguous. This CDR3 has 10 residues. V was cut by 5 bases and J by 6 bases, with 4 bases left in between. The CDR3 DNA is TGTGCCAGCAGTCGGGATGGCTACACCTTC. Translating gives CASSRDGYTF.